Listed below are T cell receptor beta chains from one sample, sequenced in a study of human T cells and chemical hapten exposure. TCRdb reprocessed the RACE reads with MiXCR, giving one entry per CDR3 protein. Of around 130,000 distinct CDR3 sequences in the sample, 8.5% to 9.5% were seen once. The source material was whole blood. The receptors were sampled from a male donor in good health. Some clones in this sample may be carry-over from other donors' samples. Each CDR3 is given with its conserved first and last residue. A D gene is named only where the DNA matches it firmly. The size of a clone is reported for some rows only, either as once, few or many, or as a class for expanded clones.

j_call: TRBJ2-2
clone_size: .
d_call: .
v_call: TRBV5-1
cdr3_aa: CASSLGSGGNTGELFF
cdr3_nt: TGCGCCAGCAGCTTGGGTAGCGGAGGGAACACCGGGGAGCTGTTTTTT

j_call: TRBJ1-1
clone_size: many
d_call: TRBD1
v_call: TRBV12-5
cdr3_aa: CASGWTGASEAFF
cdr3_nt: TGTGCTAGTGGTTGGACAGGGGCAAGTGAAGCTTTCTTT

j_call: TRBJ2-7
clone_size: .
d_call: .
v_call: TRBV21-1
cdr3_aa: CASSKSSFEQYF
cdr3_nt: TGTGCCAGCAGCAAATCCAGTTTCGAGCAGTACTTC

j_call: TRBJ2-7
clone_size: .
d_call: TRBD2
v_call: TRBV9
cdr3_aa: CASSRWGGGNEQYF
cdr3_nt: TGTGCCAGCAGCCGGTGGGGGGGTGGAAACGAGCAGTACTTC

j_call: TRBJ1-2
clone_size: few
d_call: .
v_call: TRBV6-5
cdr3_aa: CASSYSRTSADGYTF
cdr3_nt: TGTGCCAGCAGTTATTCGCGAACATCTGCGGACGGCTACACCTTC

j_call: TRBJ2-1
clone_size: .
d_call: .
v_call: TRBV3-2
cdr3_aa: CASSQDLQRGSGNEQFF
cdr3_nt: TGTGCCAGCAGCCAAGATCTTCAGCGGGGTTCAGGGAATGAGCAGTTCTTC

j_call: TRBJ2-1
clone_size: many
d_call: .
v_call: TRBV10-3
cdr3_aa: CAISELGAGNEQFF
cdr3_nt: TGTGCCATCAGTGAGCTGGGGGCGGGGAATGAGCAGTTCTTC

j_call: TRBJ2-7
clone_size: few
d_call: TRBD1
v_call: TRBV3-1
cdr3_aa: CASSNRGRRYEQYF
cdr3_nt: TGTGCCAGCAGCAACAGGGGAAGGCGGTACGAGCAGTACTTC

j_call: TRBJ2-1
clone_size: many
d_call: TRBD2
v_call: TRBV29-1
cdr3_aa: CSVEWSGTYNEQFF
cdr3_nt: TGCAGCGTTGAATGGAGCGGGACCTACAATGAGCAGTTCTTC

j_call: TRBJ2-3
clone_size: .
d_call: .
v_call: TRBV11-2
cdr3_aa: CASSLFATQYF
cdr3_nt: TGTGCCAGCAGCTTATTCGCAACGCAGTATTTT

j_call: TRBJ2-3
clone_size: .
d_call: TRBD2
v_call: TRBV2
cdr3_aa: CASSDSRLASSTDTQYF
cdr3_nt: TGTGCCAGCAGTGATTCGAGACTAGCGTCTAGCACAGATACGCAGTATTTT

j_call: TRBJ2-1
clone_size: .
d_call: .
v_call: TRBV7-8
cdr3_aa: CASSLMTSSYNEQFF
cdr3_nt: TGTGCCAGCAGCTTGATGACAAGCTCCTACAATGAGCAGTTCTTC

j_call: TRBJ2-3
clone_size: few
d_call: TRBD2
v_call: TRBV27
cdr3_aa: CASKGWSGGADTQYF
cdr3_nt: TGTGCCAGCAAAGGGTGGAGCGGGGGGGCGGATACGCAGTATTTT

j_call: TRBJ2-3
clone_size: .
d_call: .
v_call: TRBV20-1
cdr3_aa: CSPSGGRTDTQYF
cdr3_nt: TGCAGTCCCTCCGGGGGCCGCACAGATACGCAGTATTTT

j_call: TRBJ1-6
clone_size: few
d_call: .
v_call: TRBV5-5
cdr3_aa: CASSPTPWTERNSPLHF
cdr3_nt: TGTGCCAGCAGCCCGACACCCTGGACAGAGCGCAATTCACCCCTCCACTTT

j_call: TRBJ2-4
clone_size: .
d_call: .
v_call: TRBV14
cdr3_aa: CASSQSRGRGDENIQYF
cdr3_nt: TGTGCCAGCAGCCAATCGCGGGGGCGAGGGGATGAAAACATTCAGTACTTC

j_call: TRBJ2-1
clone_size: many
d_call: .
v_call: TRBV6-1
cdr3_aa: CASSELQEAYNEQFF
cdr3_nt: TGTGCCAGCAGTGAACTACAGGAAGCTTACAATGAGCAGTTCTTC

j_call: TRBJ2-7
clone_size: many
d_call: .
v_call: TRBV27
cdr3_aa: CASSLVGGSYEQYF
cdr3_nt: TGTGCCAGCAGTTTAGTGGGAGGATCCTACGAGCAGTACTTC

j_call: TRBJ2-2
clone_size: many
d_call: TRBD1
v_call: TRBV5-1
cdr3_aa: CASRPGQVLSTGELFF
cdr3_nt: TGCGCCAGCAGACCGGGACAGGTCCTAAGCACCGGGGAGCTGTTTTTT

j_call: TRBJ2-6
clone_size: many
d_call: .
v_call: TRBV29-1
cdr3_aa: CSVEPPSSGANVLTF
cdr3_nt: TGCAGCGTTGAACCCCCCAGTTCTGGGGCCAACGTCCTGACTTTC

j_call: TRBJ2-3
clone_size: .
d_call: .
v_call: TRBV12-3/TRBV12-4
cdr3_aa: CASKTRGGTDTQYF
cdr3_nt: TGTGCCAGCAAAACTAGAGGGGGCACAGATACGCAGTATTTT

j_call: TRBJ1-4
clone_size: few
d_call: .
v_call: TRBV20-1
cdr3_aa: CSARAGNEKLFF
cdr3_nt: TGCAGTGCTAGAGCCGGTAATGAAAAACTGTTTTTT

j_call: TRBJ2-2
clone_size: .
d_call: .
v_call: TRBV5-1
cdr3_aa: CASSAPEGANTGELFF
cdr3_nt: TGCGCCAGCAGCGCCCCCGAGGGTGCAAACACCGGGGAGCTGTTTTTT

j_call: TRBJ2-7
clone_size: many
d_call: .
v_call: TRBV25-1
cdr3_aa: CASSDAYEQYF
cdr3_nt: TGTGCCAGCTCCGATGCCTACGAGCAGTACTTC

j_call: TRBJ2-7
clone_size: .
d_call: TRBD1
v_call: TRBV7-2
cdr3_aa: CASSLERTGAFYEQYF
cdr3_nt: TGTGCCAGCAGCTTAGAGCGGACAGGGGCTTTCTACGAGCAGTACTTC

j_call: TRBJ1-5
clone_size: few
d_call: .
v_call: TRBV10-3
cdr3_aa: CAISETEAGNSNQPQHF
cdr3_nt: TGTGCCATCAGTGAGACGGAGGCTGGGAATAGCAATCAGCCCCAGCATTTT

j_call: TRBJ2-1
clone_size: few
d_call: .
v_call: TRBV4-3
cdr3_aa: CASSQVTGAGEQFF
cdr3_nt: TGCGCCAGCAGCCAAGTAACGGGGGCGGGTGAGCAGTTCTTC

j_call: TRBJ1-2
clone_size: .
d_call: TRBD1
v_call: TRBV9
cdr3_aa: CASSRTGTNYGYTF
cdr3_nt: TGTGCCAGCAGCAGGACAGGGACTAACTATGGCTACACCTTC

j_call: TRBJ2-1
clone_size: few
d_call: TRBD2
v_call: TRBV7-2
cdr3_aa: CASSPAGGGAKFF
cdr3_nt: TGTGCCAGCAGCCCAGCGGGCGGGGGGGCCAAGTTCTTC

j_call: TRBJ2-7
clone_size: .
d_call: .
v_call: TRBV25-1
cdr3_aa: CASTRGYEQYF
cdr3_nt: TGTGCCAGTACCCGCGGTTACGAGCAGTACTTC

j_call: TRBJ2-7
clone_size: few
d_call: .
v_call: TRBV6-5
cdr3_aa: CASSYDIHREDRGVVVYEQYF
cdr3_nt: TGTGCCAGCAGTTACGACATCCACAGGGAGGATAGGGGAGTTGTTGTCTACGAGCAGTACTTC

j_call: TRBJ1-3
clone_size: many
d_call: .
v_call: TRBV18
cdr3_aa: CASSPRSLTDSGNTIYF
cdr3_nt: TGTGCCAGCTCCCCGAGGAGCCTGACCGACTCTGGAAACACCATATATTTT

j_call: TRBJ1-4
clone_size: .
d_call: .
v_call: TRBV12-3/TRBV12-4
cdr3_aa: CASSLGRWGSNEKLFF
cdr3_nt: TGTGCCAGCAGTTTAGGCCGGTGGGGTTCTAATGAAAAACTGTTTTTT

j_call: TRBJ2-1
clone_size: .
d_call: TRBD1
v_call: TRBV19
cdr3_aa: CASSRSGTGGSNEQFF
cdr3_nt: TGTGCCAGTAGTAGGTCCGGGACAGGGGGCTCCAATGAGCAGTTCTTC

j_call: TRBJ1-2
clone_size: many
d_call: .
v_call: TRBV25-1
cdr3_aa: CASSEEGLGGYGYTF
cdr3_nt: TGTGCCAGCAGTGAGGAGGGGTTGGGAGGCTATGGCTACACCTTC

j_call: TRBJ1-5
clone_size: few
d_call: TRBD1
v_call: TRBV6-1
cdr3_aa: CASRGTGTGFFQPQHF
cdr3_nt: TGTGCCAGCAGGGGGACCGGGACAGGTTTCTTCCAGCCCCAGCATTTT

j_call: TRBJ2-4
clone_size: .
d_call: TRBD1
v_call: TRBV27
cdr3_aa: CASSSTGGRQYF
cdr3_nt: TGTGCCAGCAGTTCGACAGGGGGCCGACAGTACTTC

j_call: TRBJ1-2
clone_size: .
d_call: .
v_call: TRBV4-2
cdr3_aa: CASSQEGTSGQQGIYGYTF
cdr3_nt: TGTGCCAGCAGCCAAGAGGGCACATCGGGACAACAGGGAATCTATGGCTACACCTTC

j_call: TRBJ2-1
clone_size: few
d_call: TRBD2
v_call: TRBV27
cdr3_aa: CASSSYLLAVDSYNEQFF
cdr3_nt: TGTGCCAGCAGTTCATATTTACTAGCGGTTGATTCCTACAATGAGCAGTTCTTC

j_call: TRBJ2-1
clone_size: many
d_call: .
v_call: TRBV5-6
cdr3_aa: CASSLFVPSSYNEQFF
cdr3_nt: TGTGCCAGCAGCTTGTTTGTCCCGAGCTCCTACAATGAGCAGTTCTTC

j_call: TRBJ1-2
clone_size: .
d_call: .
v_call: TRBV10-3
cdr3_aa: CAISEDQVELIYGYTF
cdr3_nt: TGTGCCATCAGTGAGGACCAGGTTGAGCTGATCTATGGCTACACCTTC

j_call: TRBJ2-7
clone_size: few
d_call: TRBD1
v_call: TRBV6-2/TRBV6-3
cdr3_aa: CASGDRIYEQYF
cdr3_nt: TGTGCCAGCGGGGACAGGATCTACGAGCAGTACTTC

j_call: TRBJ2-5
clone_size: many
d_call: TRBD2
v_call: TRBV4-1
cdr3_aa: CASSPGLAHRQYF
cdr3_nt: TGCGCCAGCAGCCCGGGACTAGCTCACCGGCAGTACTTC

j_call: TRBJ2-7
clone_size: many
d_call: .
v_call: TRBV6-2/TRBV6-3
cdr3_aa: CASSYSSDGHYEQYF
cdr3_nt: TGTGCCAGCAGTTACTCATCGGACGGGCACTACGAGCAGTACTTC

j_call: TRBJ1-5
clone_size: .
d_call: TRBD1
v_call: TRBV19
cdr3_aa: CASNDRGGLGNQPQHF
cdr3_nt: TGTGCCAGTAACGACAGGGGTGGCCTCGGCAATCAGCCCCAGCATTTT

j_call: TRBJ1-1
clone_size: many
d_call: TRBD1
v_call: TRBV18
cdr3_aa: CASSPRQGNPFGTEAFF
cdr3_nt: TGTGCCAGCTCACCTCGACAGGGAAATCCCTTTGGTACTGAAGCTTTCTTT